Each of the 15 T cell receptor beta chains below was sequenced from the same sample in a study of T cells in Graves' hyperthyroidism and ophthalmopathy (dated by TCRdb to about 2019). Libraries were made using multiplex PCR. The sequencing machine was an Illumina HiSeq 2000. The TCR beta CDR3 regions were amplified from RNA transcripts. A first-round RT-PCR of the TCR CDR3 used the HTBI primer set with the Qiagen OneStep RT-PCR kit. TCRdb reprocessed the public reads (quality trimming at Q25 with fastp, clone calling with MiXCR) and kept in-frame beta chains. Every CDR3 protein is listed once, alongside the most common genes and DNA of its rows. The sample table records about 320,000 distinct CDR3 sequences; roughly 17% of these occur just once. 33% of the sample lies in the top ten. Specimen: blood. All receptors derive from a man aged 25 to 40 with Graves' hyperthyroidism.

This clonotype was detected ten times or more. The CDR3 is CSVRLASAYNEQFF. The CDR3 DNA sequence: TGCAGCGTTCGACTAGCGAGCGCTTACAATGAGCAGTTCTTC. The J gene is TRBJ2-1, the V gene TRBV29-1; 8 nucleotides align to TRBD2. The trim removed 5 bases at V and 4 bases at J, leaving 7 bases unmatched. The CDR3 runs 14 residues. Germline lookup yields CDR1 SQVTM and CDR2 ANQGSEA.

This clonotype showed up many times. The chain is built from TRBV3-1 and TRBJ2-3, with D possibly TRBD2 on 6 matching bases. This CDR3 region has 15 residues. V was cut by 0 bases and J by 7 bases, with 14 bases left in between. Germline V gene sequence: CDR1 LGHDT, CDR2 YNNKEL (reference sequence). CDR3 in amino acids: CASSQDGSGENTQYF. The CDR3 DNA reads TGTGCCAGCAGCCAAGATGGATCGGGAGAGAATACGCAGTATTTT.

The chain couples TRBV6-5 to TRBJ1-2; D is undetermined. V shed 0 bases and J shed 5 bases, with 7 bases lying between them. The CDR3 has 13 amino acids. Germline values: CDR1 MNHEY, CDR2 SVGAGI. CDR3 bases: TGTGCCAGCAGTTACTCGAACCGTTATGGCTACACCTTC. This codes for CASSYSNRYGYTF.

This clonotype turned up a few times. The chain recombines TRBV20-1 with TRBJ2-5, with D perhaps matching TRBD1 (5 bases). V lost 3 bases and J 2 bases, leaving 13 bases between the germline ends. CDR1 and CDR2 from the germline V gene are DFQATT and SNEGSKA (reference sequence). The CDR3 contains 14 residues. CDR3: CSARAVRTQETQYF. CDR3 coding DNA: TGCAGTGCTAGGGCCGTCAGGACACAAGAGACCCAGTACTTC.

This clonotype was picked up a small number of times. V is TRBV19 and J is TRBJ2-7; maybe TRBD2 (5 bases). The V end was cut by 6 bases, the J end by 3 bases, with 18 bases between. The length of the CDR3 is 15 residues. CDR1 and CDR2 from the germline V gene are LNHDA and SQIVND (reference sequence). CDR3 in amino acids: CASRRLDGESYEQYF. CDR3 coding DNA: TGTGCCAGTAGGAGATTAGACGGGGAAAGCTACGAGCAGTACTTC.

This clonotype was seen ten or more times. The chain carries TRBV7-9 and TRBJ2-7; no firm D call. The V and J ends lost 7 bases and 3 bases respectively, with 19 bases between them. The CDR3 has 15 amino acids. CDR1 and CDR2 from the germline V gene are SEHNR and FQNEAQ (reference sequence). CDR3 protein: CASTRDETLVYEQYF. The CDR3 DNA reads TGTGCCAGCACCCGAGACGAGACCCTTGTCTACGAGCAGTACTTC. The full variable domain, rest sourced from reference TRBV7-9 and TRBJ2-7, is DTGVSQNPRHKITKRGQNVTFRCDPISEHNRLYWYRQTLGQGPEFLTYFQNEAQLEKSRLLSDRFSAERPKGSFSTLEIQRTEQGDSAMYLCASTRDETLVYEQYFGPGTRLTVT.

The V gene is TRBV7-9, the J gene TRBJ2-1; a weak D match, TRBD1 (6 bases). The germline CDR1 and CDR2 sequences are SEHNR and FQNEAQ (reference sequence). The V end lost 0 bases, the J end lost 8 bases, and 14 bases lay between the germline ends. The CDR3 consists of 15 residues. The CDR3 bases are TGTGCCAGCAGCTTAGCGCGGCTCAGGGGTGATGAGCAGTTCTTC. This sequence encodes CASSLARLRGDEQFF.

The V and J genes are TRBV24-1 and TRBJ2-4; tentatively, D is TRBD2 (7 bases). Between the trimmed V and J ends, which lost 3 bases and 15 bases, there was a span of 20 bases. CDR1 is KGHDR and CDR2 is SFDVKD in the germline V gene. This CDR3 region has 14 residues. The CDR3 reads CATSDPGGRGVLYF. The CDR3 region has the DNA TGTGCCACCAGTGATCCCGGTGGGAGGGGGGTCCTGTACTTC.

This clonotype was detected many times. The V call is TRBV7-2, the J call TRBJ2-2, with D perhaps given as TRBD1 or TRBD2 (6 bases each). Germline CDR1 is SGHTA and CDR2 is FQGNSA. The CDR3 consists of 16 residues. Trimming cost V 1 base and J 2 bases, with 11 bases left between them. CDR3 loop: CASSLDWGANTGELFF. The CDR3 DNA reads as TGTGCCAGCAGCTTAGATTGGGGGGCAAACACCGGGGAGCTGTTTTTT.

This clonotype has ten or more counts. The chain employs TRBV30 and TRBJ2-5, with 11 bases fitting TRBD2. V was clipped by 1 base and J by 5 bases; unmatched bases: 9. There are 16 residues in the CDR3. Germline lookup yields CDR1 GTSNPN and CDR2 SVGIG (reference sequence). Here the CDR3 reads CAWSGQASGRLETQYF. Written as DNA, the CDR3 is TGTGCCTGGAGTGGCCAAGCTAGCGGGAGGCTGGAGACCCAGTACTTC.

This clonotype was seen only a few times. This rearrangement joins TRBV2 to TRBJ2-3; D remains ambiguous. CDR1 and CDR2 from the germline V gene are SNHLY and FYNNEI. This CDR3 contains 12 residues. Deletions cut 7 bases from V and 5 bases from J, with 10 bases between. The CDR3 DNA reads TGTGCCAGCAAGGAAGGCAGAGATACGCAGTATTTT. Residues: CASKEGRDTQYF.

This clonotype occurred many times. The J gene is TRBJ1-2, the V gene TRBV27; 10 bases line up with TRBD1. The CDR3 extends over 14 amino acids. The V and J ends lost 5 bases and 7 bases, in that order; junction bases with no gene match: 7. The V gene's germline CDR1 is MNHEY and CDR2 SMNVEV (reference sequence). This chain's CDR3 is CASSHRDRGGGYTF. The CDR3 DNA sequence: TGTGCCAGCAGTCACCGGGACAGGGGTGGTGGCTACACCTTC.

This clonotype has more than one count but fewer than ten. The chain joins TRBV24-1 to TRBJ1-4; no clear D. V lost 4 bases to trimming and J lost 7 bases, with 9 bases between them. The CDR3 is made up of 13 amino acids. Germline lookup yields CDR1 KGHDR and CDR2 SFDVKD. Written as DNA, the CDR3 is TGTGCCACCAGTGACGGTGCCCTTGAAAAACTGTTTTTT. Translating gives CATSDGALEKLFF.

V is TRBV7-3 and J is TRBJ1-4, with 9 bases matching TRBD1. V was pared by 5 bases and J by 7 bases, with 8 bases of the junction left unmatched. Germline V gives CDR1 SGHTA, CDR2 FQGTGA. CDR3 length: 15 residues. The DNA for the CDR3 is TGTGCCAGCAGCGTCACAGGGGGCGCCGGTGAAAAACTGTTTTTT. This translates into CASSVTGGAGEKLFF.

The chain carries TRBV28 and TRBJ2-7; TRBD1 matches 11 bases. V shed 8 bases, J shed 4 bases, and the junction held 4 bases outside the gene matches. Germline CDR1 is MDHEN and CDR2 is SYDVKM. This CDR3 spans 13 amino acids. CDR3 amino acids: CASGDRGAYEQYF. CDR3 coding DNA: TGTGCCAGCGGGGACAGGGGGGCATACGAGCAGTACTTC.